These 3 T cell receptor beta chains originate from one sample sequenced in a study of CD8+ T cells in alopecia areata. As to treatment: oral pan-JAK inhibitor, 5-10 mg twice daily. The sequencing template was cDNA reverse transcribed from extracted RNA. Assay: immunoSEQ multiplex PCR; the TCRdb copy retains only in-frame clones and omits some. In the table there are 150,000 to 200,000 clones, roughly 64% of which are singletons. The sample consisted of CD8+ T cells sorted from blood, taken at week 24, from a patient treated with tofacitinib. The receptors were sampled from a human donor with alopecia areata.

The CDR3 protein is CASSPDGDTQYF. The CDR3 nucleotides are TGTGCCAGCTCACCAGATGGAGATACGCAGTATTTT. The rearrangement links TRBV18 to TRBJ2-3; D gene ambiguous. V lost 2 bases and J 5 bases, leaving 5 bases between the germline ends. CDR3 size: 12 residues. Germline assignment: CDR1 KGHSH and CDR2 LQKENI.

This clone was detected a few times. The chain links TRBV9 to TRBJ1-1, with D tentatively TRBD1 (6 bases). The V gene lost 4 bases and the J gene lost 6 bases, with 16 bases spanning the gap. Germline CDR1 reads SGDLS; CDR2 reads YYNGEE. The CDR3 length is 14 residues. The CDR3 loop is CASSPPGGGSEAFF. CDR3 in DNA: TGTGCCAGCAGCCCCCCCGGAGGGGGGTCTGAAGCTTTCTTT. The full variable domain, completed using reference TRBV9 and TRBJ1-1, is DSGVTQTPKHLITATGQRVTLRCSPRSGDLSVYWYQQSLDQGLQFLIQYYNGEERAKGNILERFSAQQFPDLHSELNLSSLELGDSALYFCASSPPGGGSEAFFGQGTRLTVV.

The rearrangement uses TRBV7-9 and TRBJ1-5; no firm D call. Germline CDR1 reads SEHNR; CDR2 reads FQNEAQ (reference sequence). V shed 5 bases and J shed 0 bases, with 5 bases lying between them. CDR3 length: 13 residues. As DNA, the CDR3 is TGTGCCAGCAGCAAAGGTAGCAATCAGCCCCAGCATTTT. This sequence encodes CASSKGSNQPQHF.